The T cell receptor (beta chain) under discussion was sequenced for a study of cytomegalovirus exposure and HLA in healthy donors. Primers for the PCR totalled 60 Vbeta and 13 Jbeta. Sequencing used immunoSEQ multiplex PCR; TCRdb keeps in-frame clones, though not all of them. Of approximately 170,000 clones in the sample, 77% are singletons; the top ten hold roughly 2.6%. Trimming stripped 7 bases from V and 6 bases from J, with 20 bases between. This CDR3 has 15 amino acids. Germline V lookup: CDR1 SGHDT, CDR2 YYEEEE. Material: PBMCs. This rearrangement joins TRBV5-6 to TRBJ1-5, with D perhaps matching TRBD1 (5 bases). This TCR was recovered from a woman aged 40 to 55 in good health and CMV-seropositive. CDR3 sequence: CASGLGPEGSQPQHF. Written as DNA, the CDR3 is TGTGCCAGCGGGTTGGGGCCCGAGGGTTCTCAGCCCCAGCATTTT.